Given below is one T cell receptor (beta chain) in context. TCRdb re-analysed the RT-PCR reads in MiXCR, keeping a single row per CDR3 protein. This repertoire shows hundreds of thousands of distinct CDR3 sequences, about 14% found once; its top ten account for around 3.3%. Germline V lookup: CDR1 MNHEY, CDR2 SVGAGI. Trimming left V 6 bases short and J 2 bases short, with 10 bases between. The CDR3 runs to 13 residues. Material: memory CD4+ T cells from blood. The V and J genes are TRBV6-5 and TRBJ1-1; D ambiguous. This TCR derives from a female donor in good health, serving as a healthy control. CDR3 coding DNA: TGTGCCAGCAGGCAGGACGGCAACACTGAAGCTTTCTTT. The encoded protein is CASRQDGNTEAFF.